This T cell receptor beta chain derives from a study of blood T cell repertoires in COVID-19 (dated by TCRdb to the early 2020s). About the study as a whole: Samples from collaborators originated in the United States, Italy and Spain and spanned both the acute and convalescent phases of COVID-19. Subjects who had been exposed to COVID-19, were actively infected with it, or had recovered from it provided the deeply sampled blood TCRbeta repertoires that made up the dataset. The material from the prospective study consisted of cDNA or gDNA derived from T cells, B-cell-depleted T cells, or PBMCs. A freely available public database, intended as a resource for researchers studying the immune response to SARS-CoV-2, is where the repertoires were released. A de-identified subject ID, COVID-19 status, age in years and sex were almost always included in the sample metadata. Samples came from the ongoing ImmuneRACE study (first 160 participants) plus 1,254 subjects from 6 global collaborators. HLA class I and class II types, where available, came from metadata supplied by the sample provider rather than from assay-based typing. The paper as a whole reports these results and caveats: How much clinical and demographic metadata was included differed by source and by participant, and the metadata was provided uncurated.

Measured from the cysteine to the phenylalanine, the CDR3 is 15 residues long. Of all the DNA, just the CDR3 is kept, 45 bases in frame from base 1. Trimming removed 0 bases from V and 8 bases from J; the gene matches leave 7 bases unexplained. For CDR1 and CDR2, the germline V gene lists SGDLS and YYNGEE. This clone was detected once. What antigen it recognizes has not been identified. Base qualities are not provided; no much larger clone lies one nucleotide away. TCRbeta CDR3 regions were amplified from genomic DNA using the immunoSEQ Assay, a bias-controlled multiplex PCR. On the authors' methods: The number of nucleated cells in each sample was estimated from the amplification of reference gene primers within the assay. Sequence reads were collapsed and filtered to measure the absolute abundance of every unique TCRbeta CDR3 rearrangement. Productive Simpson clonality was computed per sample as the square root of Simpson's diversity index over productive rearrangements. TCRdb retrieved this table from immuneACCESS and kept in-frame rearrangements only. Not all clones are present; in checked studies, unresolved V genes account for under half, and no reason is known for the remainder. V and J calls plus clone size are reproduced from that table; the DNA served to infer D and trimming. The sample records around 300,000 clones, over 80% of which are singletons. The ten largest clonotypes hold about 5% of the sample.

In the prospective study, participants were roughly 18 to 100 years old, resided in 24 geographic areas of the United States, and were enrolled through a virtual design. To assign participants to cohorts, the prospective study relied on clinical history that participants themselves reported in a screening survey and a study questionnaire. Recovered participants in ImmuneRACE Cohort 3 were defined as having two consecutive negative NP/OP PCR tests, clearance from a healthcare professional, or resolution of symptoms. Each participant in the prospective study had whole blood, serum and a nasopharyngeal or oropharyngeal swab collected by mobile phlebotomists. Participants in the prospective study had the option to provide additional blood draws and questionnaires over a roughly two-month period. Before DNA extraction, blood samples from the prospective study were shipped at room temperature or frozen.

The sequence was collected from a man younger than 40 who had recovered from COVID-19. Material for sequencing was PBMCs or T cells enriched from blood (not recorded which). The V and J genes are TRBV9 and TRBJ2-1, and TRBD1 aligns with 8 junction nucleotides. CDR3 reads: CASSVDWQGAYEQFF. At the DNA level, the sequence is TGTGCCAGCAGCGTAGACTGGCAGGGGGCCTATGAGCAGTTCTTC.